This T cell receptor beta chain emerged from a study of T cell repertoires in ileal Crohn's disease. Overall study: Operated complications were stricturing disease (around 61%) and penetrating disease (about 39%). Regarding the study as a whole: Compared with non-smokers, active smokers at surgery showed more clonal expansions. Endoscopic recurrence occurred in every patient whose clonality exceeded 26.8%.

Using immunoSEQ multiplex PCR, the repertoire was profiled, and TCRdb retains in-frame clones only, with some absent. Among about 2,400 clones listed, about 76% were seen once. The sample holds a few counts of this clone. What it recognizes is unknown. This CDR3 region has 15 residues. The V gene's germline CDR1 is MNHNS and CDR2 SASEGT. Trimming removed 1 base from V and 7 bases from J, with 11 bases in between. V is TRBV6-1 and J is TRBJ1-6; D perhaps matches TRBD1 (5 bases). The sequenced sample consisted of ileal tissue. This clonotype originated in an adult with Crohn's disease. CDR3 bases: TGTGCCAGCAGTGAAGGTGTGGGGCCGAATTCACCCCTCCACTTT. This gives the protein CASSEGVGPNSPLHF.